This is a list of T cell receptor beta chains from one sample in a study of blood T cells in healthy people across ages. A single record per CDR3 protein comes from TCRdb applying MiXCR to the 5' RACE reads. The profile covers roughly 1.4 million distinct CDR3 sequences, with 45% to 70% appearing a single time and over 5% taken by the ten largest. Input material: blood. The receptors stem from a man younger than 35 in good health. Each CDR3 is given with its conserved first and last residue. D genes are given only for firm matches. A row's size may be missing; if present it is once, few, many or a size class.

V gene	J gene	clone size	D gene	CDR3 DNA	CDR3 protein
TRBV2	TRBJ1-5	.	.	TGTGCCAGCAGTCTGCGGCAGAATCACAGGGTATTCCAGCCCCTGCATTTT	CASSLRQNHRVFQPLHF
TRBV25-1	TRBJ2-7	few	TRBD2	TGTGCCAGCAGTGAATGGGGACTAGCGACTTACGAGCAGTACTTC	CASSEWGLATYEQYF
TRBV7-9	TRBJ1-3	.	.	TGTGCCAGCAGCTCGACAGTCAACTCTGGAAACACCATATATTTT	CASSSTVNSGNTIYF
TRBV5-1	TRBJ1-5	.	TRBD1	TGCGCCAGCACCTACGCCCGGGACAGCCAGAAGATCAATCAGCCCCAGCATTTT	CASTYARDSQKINQPQHF
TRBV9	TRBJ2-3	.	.	TGTGCCAGCAGCGTTTCTATGGTAGATACGCAGTATTTT	CASSVSMVDTQYF
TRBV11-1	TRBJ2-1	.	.	TGTGCCAGCAGGTCGACTTGGGATGAGCAGTTCTTC	CASRSTWDEQFF
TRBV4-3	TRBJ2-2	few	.	TGCGCCAGCAGCCCTCCCCCGGGGGCAGGGAACACCGGGGAGCTGTTTTTT	CASSPPPGAGNTGELFF
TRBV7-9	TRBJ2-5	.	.	TGTGCCAGCAGCTTCGGTGGGGATACTACCCAAGAGACCCAGTACTTC	CASSFGGDTTQETQYF
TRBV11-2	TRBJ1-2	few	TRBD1	TGTGCCAGCAGCCCGCTAACAGGGGTTGGTGGCTACACCTTC	CASSPLTGVGGYTF
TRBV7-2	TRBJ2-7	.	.	TGTGCCAGCAGCTCAGACGACTCGTGGTCCTACGAGCAGTACTTC	CASSSDDSWSYEQYF
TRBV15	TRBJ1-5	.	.	TGTGCCACCAGCAGAGAGGGGGGCCGTGCAGAGCCCCAGCATTTT	CATSREGGRAEPQHF
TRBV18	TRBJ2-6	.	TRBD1	TGTGCCAGCTCACTCCGGACAGGGGTCGGGGCCAACGTCCTGACTTTC	CASSLRTGVGANVLTF
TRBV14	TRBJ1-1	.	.	TGTGCCAGCAGCCCGTCTCTAGGGACTGAAGCTTTCTTT	CASSPSLGTEAFF
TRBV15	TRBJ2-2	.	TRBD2	TGTGCCACCGTGTCGGCTCTTAGCGGGGGGACAACCGGGGAGCTGTTTTTT	CATVSALSGGTTGELFF
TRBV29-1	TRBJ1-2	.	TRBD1	TGCAGCGTTCACCGAAGACAGGGGGTTGACGGCTACACCTTC	CSVHRRQGVDGYTF
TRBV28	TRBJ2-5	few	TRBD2	TGTGCCAGCAGTGCGGGACTAGCGGGGGGTCCTGAAGAGACCCAGTACTTC	CASSAGLAGGPEETQYF
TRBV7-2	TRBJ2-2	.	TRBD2	TGTGCCAGCAGCGACCGACTAGCGGGAAAGGCCGGGGAGCTGTTTTTT	CASSDRLAGKAGELFF
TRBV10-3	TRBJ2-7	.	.	TGTGCCGTCAGTGAGTCAATCGACAATTCCGAGCAGTACTTC	CAVSESIDNSEQYF
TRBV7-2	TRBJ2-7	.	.	TGTGCCAGCAGCACAACGCGGGACATGCCCTACGAGCAGTACTTC	CASSTTRDMPYEQYF
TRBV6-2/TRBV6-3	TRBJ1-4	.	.	TGTGCCAGCAGGATTGGGGAAAAACTGTTTTTT	CASRIGEKLFF
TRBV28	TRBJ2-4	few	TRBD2	TGTGCCAGCACCACTAGCGGGGGGGGCAAAAACATTCAGTACTTC	CASTTSGGGKNIQYF
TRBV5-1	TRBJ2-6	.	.	TGCGCCAGCAGCTTTGGAGAGTACTCTGGGGCCAACGTCCTGACTTTC	CASSFGEYSGANVLTF
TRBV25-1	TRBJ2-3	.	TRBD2	TGTGCCAGCAGTGATCGTTTTAGGCGGGAGAATTGGTTAGGGGCAGATACGCAGTATTTT	CASSDRFRRENWLGADTQYF
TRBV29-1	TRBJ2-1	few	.	TGCAGCGTTGGTAGAGCAACCTACAATGAGCAGTTCTTC	CSVGRATYNEQFF
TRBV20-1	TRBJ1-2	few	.	TGCAGTGCTAGAGTTGAGGCTAACTATGGCTACACCTTC	CSARVEANYGYTF
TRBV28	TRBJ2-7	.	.	TGTGCCAGCAGTTCCCTTGGCGTGGGGAACGAGCAGTACTTC	CASSSLGVGNEQYF
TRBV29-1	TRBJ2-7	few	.	TGCAGCGTTGAACCGATTAACGAGTACGAGCAGTACTTC	CSVEPINEYEQYF
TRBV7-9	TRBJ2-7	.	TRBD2	TGTGCCAGCAGCTCCACTATGGGGACTAGTAACGAGCAGTACTTC	CASSSTMGTSNEQYF
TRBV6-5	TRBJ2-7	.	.	TGTGCCAGCAGTGGACACAGGGACGAGCAGTACTTC	CASSGHRDEQYF
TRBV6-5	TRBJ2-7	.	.	TGTGCCAGCAGTTACCGGCTATACTACGAGCAGTACTTC	CASSYRLYYEQYF
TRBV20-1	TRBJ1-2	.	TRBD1	TGCAGTGCTAGACGACCGGGACAGGGGAACTATGGCTACACCTTC	CSARRPGQGNYGYTF
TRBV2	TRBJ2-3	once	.	TGTGCCAGCAGTGTAACAGCCACAGATACGCAGTATTTT	CASSVTATDTQYF
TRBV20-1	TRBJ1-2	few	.	TGCAGTGCTAGAGATTTGGCTAACTATGGCTACACCTTC	CSARDLANYGYTF
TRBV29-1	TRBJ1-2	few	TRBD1	TGCAGCGTCCGGGACAGGGCCGCCCGGGACTATGGCTACACCTTC	CSVRDRAARDYGYTF
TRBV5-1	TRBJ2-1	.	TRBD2	TGCGCCAGCAGCTGGAGGAGTAGCGGGTTAAACAATGAGCAGTTCTTC	CASSWRSSGLNNEQFF
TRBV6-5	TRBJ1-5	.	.	TGTGCCAGCAGTTACTCGTTAGGCGAGCCCCAGCATTTT	CASSYSLGEPQHF
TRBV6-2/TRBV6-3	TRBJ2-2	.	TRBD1	TGTGCCAGCAGTGGGACAGGGGCCTACGGGGAGCTGTTTTTT	CASSGTGAYGELFF
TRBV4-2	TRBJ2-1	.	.	TGTGCCAGCAGCCAAGATCTAGGAACTGATGAGCAGTTCTTC	CASSQDLGTDEQFF
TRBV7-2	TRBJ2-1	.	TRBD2	TGTGCCAGCAGCTGGACTAGCGGGGGGTACAATGAGCAGTTCTTC	CASSWTSGGYNEQFF
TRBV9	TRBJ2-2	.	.	TGTGCCAGCAGCGTAATGGCGGGGGCCCCCACCGGGGAGCTGTTTTTT	CASSVMAGAPTGELFF